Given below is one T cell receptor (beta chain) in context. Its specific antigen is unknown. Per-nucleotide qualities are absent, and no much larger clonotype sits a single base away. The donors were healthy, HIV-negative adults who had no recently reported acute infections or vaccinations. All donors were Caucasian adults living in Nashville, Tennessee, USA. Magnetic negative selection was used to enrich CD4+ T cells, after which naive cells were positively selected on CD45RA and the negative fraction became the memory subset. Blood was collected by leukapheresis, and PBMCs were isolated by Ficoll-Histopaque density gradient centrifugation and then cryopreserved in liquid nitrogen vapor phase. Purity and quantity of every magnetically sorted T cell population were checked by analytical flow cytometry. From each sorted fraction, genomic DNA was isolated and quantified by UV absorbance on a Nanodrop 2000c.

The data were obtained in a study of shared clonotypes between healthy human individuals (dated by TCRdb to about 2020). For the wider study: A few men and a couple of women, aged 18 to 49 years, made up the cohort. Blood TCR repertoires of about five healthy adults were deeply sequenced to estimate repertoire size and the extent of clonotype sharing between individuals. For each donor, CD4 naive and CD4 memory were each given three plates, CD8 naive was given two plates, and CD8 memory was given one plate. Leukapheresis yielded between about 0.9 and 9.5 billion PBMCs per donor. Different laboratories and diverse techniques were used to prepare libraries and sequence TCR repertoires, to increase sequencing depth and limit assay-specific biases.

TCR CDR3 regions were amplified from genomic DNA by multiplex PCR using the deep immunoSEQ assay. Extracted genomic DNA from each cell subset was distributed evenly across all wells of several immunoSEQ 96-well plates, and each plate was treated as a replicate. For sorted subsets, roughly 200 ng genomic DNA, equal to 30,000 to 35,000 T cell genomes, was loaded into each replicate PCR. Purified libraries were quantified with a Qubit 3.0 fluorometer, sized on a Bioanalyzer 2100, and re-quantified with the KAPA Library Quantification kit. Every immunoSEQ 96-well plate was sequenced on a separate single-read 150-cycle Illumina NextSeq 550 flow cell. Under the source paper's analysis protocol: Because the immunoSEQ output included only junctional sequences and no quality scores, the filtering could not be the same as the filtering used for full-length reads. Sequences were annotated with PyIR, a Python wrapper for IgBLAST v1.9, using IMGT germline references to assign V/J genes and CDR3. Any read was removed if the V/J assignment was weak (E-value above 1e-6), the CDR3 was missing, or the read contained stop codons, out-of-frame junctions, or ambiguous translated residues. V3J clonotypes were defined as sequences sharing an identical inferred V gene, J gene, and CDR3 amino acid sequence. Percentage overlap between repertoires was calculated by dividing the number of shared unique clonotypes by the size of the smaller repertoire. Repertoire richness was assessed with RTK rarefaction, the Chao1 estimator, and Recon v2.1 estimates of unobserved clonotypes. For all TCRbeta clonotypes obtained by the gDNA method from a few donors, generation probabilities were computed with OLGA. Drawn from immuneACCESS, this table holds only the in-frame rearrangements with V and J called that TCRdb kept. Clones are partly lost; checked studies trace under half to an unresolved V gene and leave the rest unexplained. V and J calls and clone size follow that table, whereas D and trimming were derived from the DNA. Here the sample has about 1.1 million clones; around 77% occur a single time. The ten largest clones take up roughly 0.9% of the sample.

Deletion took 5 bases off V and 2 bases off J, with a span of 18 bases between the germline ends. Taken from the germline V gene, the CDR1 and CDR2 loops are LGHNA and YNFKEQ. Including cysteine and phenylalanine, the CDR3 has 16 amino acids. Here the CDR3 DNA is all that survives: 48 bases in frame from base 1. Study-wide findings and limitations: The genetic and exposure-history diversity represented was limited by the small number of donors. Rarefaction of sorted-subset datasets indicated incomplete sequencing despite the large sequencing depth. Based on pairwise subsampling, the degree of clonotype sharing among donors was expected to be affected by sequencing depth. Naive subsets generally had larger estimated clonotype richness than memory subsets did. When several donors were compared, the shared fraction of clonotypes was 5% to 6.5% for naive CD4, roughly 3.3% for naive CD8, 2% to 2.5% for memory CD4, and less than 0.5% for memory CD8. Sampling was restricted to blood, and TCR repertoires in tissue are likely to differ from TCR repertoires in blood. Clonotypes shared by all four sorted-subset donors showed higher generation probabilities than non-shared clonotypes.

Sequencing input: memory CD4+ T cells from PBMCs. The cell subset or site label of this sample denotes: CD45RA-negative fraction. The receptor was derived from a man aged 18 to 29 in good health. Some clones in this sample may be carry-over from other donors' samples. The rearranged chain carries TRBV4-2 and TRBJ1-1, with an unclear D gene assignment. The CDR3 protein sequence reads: CASSFSLGRQNTEAFF. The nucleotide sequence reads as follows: TGTGCCAGCAGCTTTTCTCTAGGCCGGCAAAACACTGAAGCTTTCTTT.